This is a list of T cell receptor beta chains from one sample in a study of early T cells in non-severe SARS-CoV-2 infection. TCRdb ran MiXCR on the 5' RACE reads and lists one entry per CDR3 protein. The sample consists of approximately 48,000 distinct CDR3 sequences, under 7% of them appearing once. Source: whole blood, taken at baseline. These receptors all stem from an adult who was a healthcare worker with PCR-confirmed SARS-CoV-2 infection or an uninfected control (not recorded which). Each CDR3 is given with its conserved first and last residue. Fields, in order: V gene, J gene, D gene, CDR3 length, clone size, CDR3 protein, CDR3 DNA. The D gene is left open where the match is weak. Size is omitted from some rows. Given values are once, few, many or a class for expanded clones.

TRBV10-2,TRBJ2-7,TRBD1,15,NA,CASSDTNRGLGEQYF,TGCGCCAGCAGTGATACAAACAGGGGGCTGGGCGAGCAGTACTTC
TRBV5-1,TRBJ2-3,NA,18,many,CASSFQFTGTEGTDTQYF,TGCGCCAGCAGCTTCCAGTTCACCGGGACCGAAGGCACAGATACGCAGTATTTT
TRBV28,TRBJ2-7,NA,12,many,CASSSGSYEQYF,TGTGCCAGCAGTTCCGGCTCCTACGAGCAGTACTTC
TRBV5-5,TRBJ2-3,NA,15,NA,CATTPEASGTDTQYF,TGTGCCACCACTCCTGAGGCTAGCGGCACAGATACGCAGTATTTT
TRBV7-2,TRBJ2-7,TRBD2,12,NA,CASSLEGLAAVF,TGTGCCAGCAGCTTAGAGGGACTAGCGGCTGTCTTC
TRBV3-1,TRBJ1-2,TRBD1,15,many,CAGSQDVDRLRGYTF,TGTGCCGGCAGCCAAGATGTGGACAGGCTGAGAGGCTACACCTTC
TRBV14,TRBJ1-4,NA,13,few,CASSRRGGEKLFF,TGTGCCAGCAGCCGACGAGGGGGAGAAAAACTGTTTTTT
TRBV5-4,TRBJ2-7,TRBD2,17,NA,CASTPLEKRGAVHEQYF,TGTGCCAGCACCCCCCTGGAAAAGCGGGGGGCCGTTCACGAGCAGTACTTC
TRBV27,TRBJ2-7,TRBD2,14,many,CASSPSGTYYEQYF,TGTGCCAGCAGTCCCAGCGGGACCTATTACGAGCAGTACTTC
TRBV7-2,TRBJ1-1,NA,17,many,CASSLESPGLENTEAFF,TGTGCCAGCAGCTTAGAATCGCCGGGGTTGGAGAACACTGAAGCTTTCTTT
TRBV6-6,TRBJ1-2,NA,12,many,CASSAQTTGYTF,TGTGCCAGCAGCGCCCAAACTACGGGCTACACCTTC
TRBV28,TRBJ2-5,NA,14,few,CASLEAGPQETQYF,TGTGCCAGCCTGGAGGCAGGCCCCCAAGAGACCCAGTACTTC
TRBV12-3/TRBV12-4,TRBJ1-4,NA,13,many,CASREAGPEKLFF,TGTGCCAGCAGGGAAGCAGGGCCCGAAAAACTGTTTTTT
TRBV5-8,TRBJ2-5,NA,11,many,CASDLLETQYF,TGTGCCAGCGACCTACTGGAGACCCAGTACTTC
TRBV6-6,TRBJ2-5,TRBD2,14,few,CASSFSGGGETQYF,TGTGCCAGCAGCTTTAGCGGGGGGGGAGAGACCCAGTACTTC
TRBV7-6,TRBJ2-7,NA,14,NA,CASSLSGASHEQYF,TGTGCCAGCAGCTTATCAGGGGCTTCCCACGAGCAGTACTTC
TRBV7-7,TRBJ1-5,TRBD1,16,NA,CASRSGDRGPNQPQHF,TGTGCTAGCAGATCGGGGGACAGGGGGCCCAATCAGCCCCAGCATTTT
TRBV20-1,TRBJ2-1,TRBD2,15,few,CSARETSGYNNEQFF,TGCAGTGCTAGAGAAACTAGCGGGTACAACAATGAGCAGTTCTTC
TRBV10-1,TRBJ2-7,NA,15,NA,CASSELQRRPYEQYF,TGCGCCAGCAGTGAGCTCCAGCGAAGACCCTACGAGCAGTACTTC
TRBV20-1,TRBJ2-5,NA,15,many,CSAPQGKGAKGTQYF,TGCAGTGCCCCGCAGGGGAAAGGGGCCAAAGGGACCCAGTACTTC
TRBV12-3/TRBV12-4,TRBJ1-1,NA,14,many,CASDGGSANTEAFF,TGTGCCAGCGACGGAGGTTCAGCGAACACTGAAGCTTTCTTT
TRBV9,TRBJ2-3,NA,14,many,CASSVVPATDTQYF,TGTGCCAGCAGCGTAGTGCCTGCCACAGATACGCAGTATTTT
TRBV29-1,TRBJ2-5,NA,12,NA,CSGRGGQETQYF,TGCAGCGGGAGGGGGGGGCAAGAGACCCAGTACTTC
TRBV7-2,TRBJ2-1,TRBD2,15,many,CASSLALADVHEQFF,TGTGCCAGCAGCTTAGCGCTAGCGGACGTGCATGAGCAGTTCTTC
TRBV28,TRBJ2-4,NA,13,few,CASRGHGKNIQYF,TGTGCCAGCAGGGGGCACGGCAAAAACATTCAGTACTTC
TRBV12-3/TRBV12-4,TRBJ1-1,NA,15,NA,CASSADTGEYTEAFF,TGTGCCAGCAGTGCTGATACCGGGGAGTACACTGAAGCTTTCTTT
TRBV5-1,TRBJ2-3,NA,12,few,CATRWDQDTQYF,TGCGCCACTCGTTGGGACCAAGATACGCAGTATTTT
TRBV6-1,TRBJ2-7,NA,12,many,CASTQATYEQYF,TGTGCCAGCACACAGGCGACCTACGAGCAGTACTTC
TRBV2,TRBJ2-2,NA,13,few,CASGGTDTGELFF,TGTGCCAGCGGGGGGACGGACACCGGGGAGCTGTTTTTT
TRBV6-2/TRBV6-3,TRBJ1-3,NA,15,NA,CASSSPGTPGNTIYF,TGTGCCAGCAGTAGTCCCGGGACTCCTGGAAACACCATATATTTT
TRBV4-2,TRBJ1-1,TRBD1,15,many,CASSQAPDRDTEAFF,TGTGCCAGCAGCCAAGCGCCCGACAGGGACACTGAAGCTTTCTTT
TRBV6-5,TRBJ1-5,NA,15,once,CASRTLTSANQPQHF,TGTGCCAGCAGGACCTTGACGAGTGCGAATCAGCCCCAGCATTTT
TRBV12-3/TRBV12-4,TRBJ2-3,TRBD2,17,few,CASSLWRGAASTDTQYF,TGTGCCAGCAGTTTATGGCGGGGGGCAGCTAGCACAGATACGCAGTATTTT
TRBV7-2,TRBJ2-5,NA,15,few,CASSFLSHLQETQYF,TGTGCCAGCAGCTTTCTCAGCCATCTTCAAGAGACCCAGTACTTC
TRBV12-5,TRBJ1-1,NA,13,many,CASGFQAGTEAFF,TGTGCTAGTGGTTTTCAGGCAGGCACTGAAGCTTTCTTT
TRBV15,TRBJ1-1,NA,18,many,CATSRDRESALLGRDSFF,TGTGCCACCAGCAGAGATAGGGAAAGTGCCCTATTAGGACGTGACTCTTTCTTT
TRBV10-3,TRBJ2-3,NA,14,many,CAISTSLSTDTQYF,TGTGCCATCAGCACTAGCCTTAGCACAGATACGCAGTATTTT
TRBV6-2/TRBV6-3,TRBJ1-5,TRBD1,17,many,CASSQWPPGQGTQPQHF,TGTGCCAGCAGTCAATGGCCCCCGGGACAGGGGACTCAGCCCCAGCATTTT
TRBV10-2,TRBJ1-3,NA,14,few,CASSLLGSENTIYF,TGCGCCAGCAGCCTTCTGGGCTCTGAAAACACCATATATTTT
TRBV5-1,TRBJ1-5,TRBD1,15,many,CASSWGDRDNQPQHF,TGCGCCAGCAGCTGGGGGGACAGGGACAATCAGCCCCAGCATTTT
TRBV6-5,TRBJ2-7,NA,15,many,CASSQRTDSSYEQYF,TGTGCCAGCAGCCAACGGACAGACAGCTCCTACGAGCAGTACTTC
TRBV7-9,TRBJ2-7,TRBD1,15,many,CASSLAMGTGNEQYF,TGTGCCAGCAGCTTAGCGATGGGGACAGGGAACGAGCAGTACTTC
TRBV6-6,TRBJ1-6,NA,12,few,CASSGGHPPLHF,TGTGCCAGCAGTGGGGGGCATCCACCCCTCCACTTT
TRBV3-1,TRBJ1-5,NA,16,NA,CASSQSGGVNNQPQHF,TGTGCCAGCAGCCAGAGTGGCGGGGTGAACAATCAGCCCCAGCATTTT
TRBV18,TRBJ1-5,TRBD1,15,many,CASSPGTGQGQPQHF,TGTGCCAGCTCACCTGGGACAGGACAGGGGCAGCCCCAGCATTTT
TRBV6-5,TRBJ1-3,NA,14,many,CASSRQEAGNTIYF,TGTGCCAGCAGTAGACAGGAGGCTGGAAACACCATATATTTT
TRBV18,TRBJ2-1,NA,15,NA,CASSPPGDGWNEQFF,TGTGCCAGCTCACCACCAGGGGACGGGTGGAATGAGCAGTTCTTC
TRBV6-5,TRBJ1-6,NA,14,many,CASQGGSYNSPLHF,TGTGCCAGCCAAGGAGGGTCCTATAATTCACCCCTCCACTTT
TRBV7-6,TRBJ2-3,TRBD2,19,many,CASSLRAVGAGGPGDTQYF,TGTGCCAGCAGCTTGCGGGCTGTAGGTGCGGGGGGGCCTGGAGATACGCAGTATTTT
TRBV27,TRBJ2-7,NA,14,few,CASSLGQLSYEQYF,TGTGCCAGCAGTTTAGGACAGCTTTCTTACGAGCAGTACTTC
TRBV6-1,TRBJ2-1,TRBD1,14,many,CASRARTGLNEQFF,TGTGCCAGCCGGGCTCGGACAGGGCTCAATGAGCAGTTCTTC
TRBV7-9,TRBJ2-3,TRBD2,16,many,CASSSPSGGGTDTQYF,TGTGCCAGCAGCTCCCCTAGCGGGGGGGGCACAGATACGCAGTATTTT
TRBV19,TRBJ1-2,TRBD1,12,many,CASLGQETGYTF,TGTGCCAGCCTTGGACAGGAGACGGGCTACACCTTC
TRBV29-1,TRBJ1-1,NA,12,NA,CSVEDGLAEAFF,TGCAGCGTTGAGGACGGTTTGGCTGAAGCTTTCTTT
TRBV5-1,TRBJ2-2,TRBD1,15,NA,CASSLGTGPTGELFF,TGCGCCAGCAGCTTGGGGACAGGGCCCACCGGGGAGCTGTTTTTT
TRBV30,TRBJ1-6,NA,14,many,CAWSKGPIDSPLHF,TGTGCCTGGAGTAAGGGACCGATAGATTCACCCCTCCACTTT
TRBV11-2,TRBJ2-1,NA,13,few,CASSQGAEYEQFF,TGTGCCAGCAGCCAAGGGGCTGAGTATGAGCAGTTCTTC